This record concerns one T cell receptor beta chain sequence. This clone's antigen is unknown. A read error may account for a junction end that differs from germline. This sample was included in a study of cytomegalovirus exposure and HLA in healthy donors (dated by TCRdb to about 2017). A note on the overall study: An earlier analysis of some 620 of the donors reported approximately 300 Gb of sequence data and 100 million to 120 million unique TCR beta sequences obtained from about 180 million T cells. Donor age, sex, ethnicity and CMV serostatus were collected together with the repertoire data. Using immunosequencing, the study profiled T cell repertoires from fewer than 700 subjects and related those repertoires to cytomegalovirus serostatus. The number of donors typed differed by locus, with 629-630 for A, B, C, DRB1 and DQB1, roughly 520 for DQA1, approximately 570 for DPA1, and some 440 for DPB1. A later analysis re-examined previously published TCR beta repertoires from more than 600 donors and added high-resolution HLA genotyping to investigate patterns of TCR occurrence. Besides the first cohort of approximately 670 subjects, a separate validation cohort made up of 90 to 150 different subjects was used. The study aimed to test whether signatures of past pathogen exposure could be identified by cataloging public T cell receptors. Across around 400 genotyped donors of the cohort, an average of roughly 250,000 unique TCR beta nucleotide sequences per donor were sequenced, and 15% to 20% of those sequences were non-productive. Four to six DR-DQ haplotypes were handled as single units for association and clustering, since linkage in the cohort was strong. Class I and class II HLA loci were covered by the typing at four-digit resolution. Every repertoire in the discovery cohort had been generated on one and the same sequencing platform. An earlier analysis of fewer than 750 of the donors used high-throughput TCR beta sequencing to judge whether each TCR beta V gene segment behaved as functional or pseudogenic. In the later analysis, no new phenotypic data were used to find candidate immune exposures; instead, reliance was placed on TCR beta sequences and their occurrence across donors. An early release covering roughly 640 HLA-typed donors comprised approximately 300 gigabases of sequencing data and 85 million or so unique TCR sequences. High-throughput TCR immunosequencing, statistical association of individual TCRs with disease status, and machine learning were combined to predict cytomegalovirus infection status. In a later genetic analysis, genome-wide SNP genotypes for about three fifths of the roughly 670 donors were used, and that subset was treated as a discovery cohort. Of the approximately 400 genotyped donors, about 84% fell in the genetic ancestry cluster associated with self-reported Caucasian donors. Results the study describes overall, beyond this receptor: A cluster of highly shared sequence variants was judged likely to be a technical artifact of the sequencing pipeline. Because the 87-base-pair reads could not distinguish some IMGT-functional V segments, including TRBV6-2 and TRBV6-3, those segments were excluded. A further reported finding was that TCR beta sequences accurately predicted the HLA-A and HLA-B alleles for most subjects in the first cohort. A later analysis reported that several top co-occurrence clusters appeared linked to parvovirus B19, influenza, CMV and Epstein-Barr virus. Immune exposure information for the cohort was limited to CMV serostatus. Because HLA typing was unavailable for some donors at each locus, only the typed subset was used in association tests. The authors suggested that the approach could potentially be extended to other disease states and immunological phenotypes. While some public TCRs were present in many individuals, most TCR sequences turned up only very rarely across donors. Sequencing depth was assumed to be roughly uniform across donors in the presence/absence analyses, though that assumption may not hold. In vitro tests confirmed that a few of the cytomegalovirus-associated TCR beta chains recognize cytomegalovirus antigens. A later analysis found that TCR association rates varied across HLA loci, with DRB1 alleles showing the most associated TCRs and HLA-C alleles the fewest. In both the original and validation cohorts, the classifier was reported to diagnose cytomegalovirus status with high specificity and sensitivity. Linkage disequilibrium might explain the correlated functional status among segregating V segments, but an unknown experimental factor could not be excluded. In a later analysis, some 17,000 TCR beta sequences were associated with specific HLA alleles at a false discovery rate of 0.05. Broadly in line with IMGT annotations, most TCR beta V segments showed up in productive rearrangements about 87% or about 30% of the time in an earlier analysis of roughly 590 of the donors. When HLA alleles, especially DR and DQ, strongly co-occurred, attributing TCR associations to individual alleles was difficult. This cohort had only TCR beta chains sequenced, and the lack of alpha or paired-chain data limited which features could be detected. The earlier analysis of 587 of the donors excluded approximately 15 rarely observed V segments, including chromosome 9 orphons, because counts were too low. A later analysis found that HLA-associated TCR beta chains were more clonally expanded and had lower generation probabilities than equally common non-associated chains. In the study, roughly 160 TCR beta chains were listed as associated with cytomegalovirus. Most CMV-associated TCR beta chains appeared to be HLA-restricted in a later analysis, and the HLA associations seemed to be driven largely by CMV exposure. A later genetic analysis associated a missense DCLRE1C variant with V-gene and J-gene trimming of TCR beta chains, and an independent cohort replicated the association. A later genetic analysis reported fewer N-insertions in productive TCRs among donors in an Asian-associated ancestry cluster than the 666-donor mean.

The cohort comprised fewer than 750 healthy bone marrow donors. Cohort members were all nominally healthy when sampled, although unrecorded immune exposures were likely present. The donor was CMV seronegative and was included in the group of over 300 seronegative cohort members. A peripheral blood sample was collected from each donor, and TCR beta sequencing was performed on peripheral blood mononuclear cells. Genomic DNA extraction from the blood cell samples was performed with the Qiagen DNeasy Blood Extraction Kit. The library was obtained by the immunoSEQ multiplex PCR assay. For the multiplex PCR, a mixture combining 60 forward primers for TCR Vbeta segments and 13 reverse primers for TCR Jbeta segments was used. Amplification of the CDR3 region of rearranged TCR beta genes was performed with a multiplex PCR assay on genomic DNA. The Illumina HiSeq System was used to sequence the amplified TCR beta libraries as 87-base-pair reads. As for how the authors treated the data: A later analysis tallied 80 million to 95 million unique TCR beta chains across the 550 to 850 repertoires, and around 10 million of those chains were shared by two or more donors. A nearest-neighbor algorithm error-corrected the raw reads and collapsed the reads into unique sequences, merging closely related sequences to remove PCR and sequencing errors. To assign V, D and J gene segments, CDR3 sequences were aligned to IMGT reference sequences. For a sequence to be retained, at least a six-nucleotide match to both a V gene segment and a J gene segment was required. Rearrangements were called productive when the CDR3 lacked stop codons and stayed in frame with V and J; all others were non-productive. CDR3 was defined by IMGT convention, running from the second conserved V-encoded cysteine to the conserved J-encoded phenylalanine. Sequences without an unambiguous match to a single V gene segment were excluded from the earlier analysis of about 600 of the donors. An earlier analysis of approximately 590 of the donors classified V segments as functional when productive rearrangements were above 56.7% and as segregating when the standard deviation between donors was above 5%. A statistical classification framework was developed to diagnose cytomegalovirus status using the catalog of TCR beta chain sequences. In a later analysis, V and J genes were assigned by comparing TCR nucleotide sequences against IMGT/GENE-DB human TR gene sequences. The TCRdist pipeline was used in a later analysis to assign CDR3 sequences and most-parsimonious VDJ recombination scenarios. In a later analysis, each TCR beta chain was defined by its CDR3 amino acid sequence together with its V-gene family, and reads lacking a unique V-gene family were excluded. In a later analysis, approximately 590 highly shared, low-generation-probability nucleotide sequences were removed to address suspected cross-contamination and a sequencing artifact. In a later analysis, a clonal expansion index for each public chain was calculated from normalized within-repertoire ranks of inferred template counts. Generation probabilities in a later analysis came from a VDJ recombination model fitted to out-of-frame rearrangements, and those results were checked against IGoR. In a later analysis, hypergeometric tests were used to score TCR-TCR, TCR-HLA and TCR-CMV co-occurrence, with a repertoire-size bias correction applied to TCR pairs. In a later analysis, false discovery rates were estimated by permuting HLA or CMV assignments 20 times. A later analysis grouped co-occurring TCRs with DBSCAN, adding TCRdist sequence similarity when clustering within HLA-allele-positive subsets. Co-occurrence clustering excluded repertoires with fewer than 30,000 or more than 120,000 public chains, plus five with anomalous nucleotide sharing. Drawn from immuneACCESS, this table holds only the in-frame rearrangements with V and J called that TCRdb kept. Clones are partly lost; checked studies trace under half to an unresolved V gene and leave the rest unexplained. The V and J calls and clone size are taken from that table; D and trimming were inferred from the DNA. Counted in this sample were 200,000 to 250,000 clones; approximately 88% of them appeared once. Roughly 0.75% of the sample is taken by the ten largest.

Spanning cysteine to phenylalanine, the CDR3 consists of 16 amino acids. CDR3 DNA is the only sequence kept; it has 48 bases, read in frame from the first base. The germline V gene (reference sequence) yields SEHNR for CDR1 and FQNEAQ for CDR2. Sequenced input: PBMCs. The sequence links TRBV7-9 to TRBJ1-3, with 9 middle bases fitting TRBD1. This sequence originates from a boy aged 2 to 10 in good health and CMV-seronegative. This receptor has the CDR3 CSSSWQDRGRGNTIYF. The nucleotides read TGTTCCAGCAGCTGGCAGGACAGGGGCAGGGGAAACACCATATATTTT.